These 17 T cell receptor beta chains share one sample of origin, sequenced in a study of control samples from healthy donors and cancer patients. Profiling relied on immunoSEQ multiplex PCR, and the TCRdb table lists in-frame clones only, not all of them. Seen here are 350,000 to 450,000 clones, 90% observed once, and the top ten hold around 6.4%. Sequenced: PBMCs. Receptors originate from a man aged 40-55 years with head and neck cancer.

The chain joins TRBV7-2 to TRBJ1-4; D is ambiguous. The V end was cut by 1 base, the J end by 2 bases, with 8 bases between. CDR1 is SGHTA and CDR2 is FQGNSA in the germline V gene. The CDR3 runs to 15 residues. CDR3 loop: CASSLGIGTNEKLFF. The DNA of the CDR3 is TGTGCCAGCAGCTTAGGGATCGGGACTAATGAAAAACTGTTTTTT.

The chain couples TRBV20-1 to TRBJ2-1; 7 nucleotides align to TRBD2. The CDR3 has 14 residues. The V gene end was trimmed by 3 bases and the J gene end by 2 bases; junction bases not matched to a gene: 4. The V gene's germline CDR1 is DFQATT and CDR2 SNEGSKA (reference sequence). CDR3: CSASPGTTYNEQFF. The CDR3 DNA reads TGCAGTGCTAGTCCCGGGACTACCTACAATGAGCAGTTCTTC.

This clone was counted ten times or more. This chain joins TRBV2 and TRBJ2-7; tentatively, D is TRBD2 (6 bases). The V gene lost 8 bases and the J gene lost 5 bases, with 13 bases spanning the gap. The CDR3 extends over 12 amino acids. Germline V gives CDR1 SNHLY, CDR2 FYNNEI. CDR3 protein: CASGLQVDEQYF. CDR3 sequence (DNA): TGTGCCAGCGGACTACAGGTGGACGAGCAGTACTTC. The full variable domain, with the rest looked up from reference TRBV2 and TRBJ2-7, is EPEVTQTPSHQVTQMGQEVILRCVPISNHLYFYWYRQILGQKVEFLVSFYNNEISEKSEIFDDQFSVERPDGSNFTLKIRSTKLEDSAMYFCASGLQVDEQYFGPGTRLTVT.

This clone was recorded once. The V call is TRBV25-1, the J call TRBJ1-5; D call uncertain. V gave up 2 bases and J gave up 5 bases, with 10 bases separating them. The CDR3 is 14 residues long. Germline lookup yields CDR1 MGHDK and CDR2 SYGVNS. CDR3 DNA: TGTGCCAGCAGTGAACGGGCTTCCTATCAGCCCCAGCATTTT. Translation gives CASSERASYQPQHF.

The V gene is TRBV3-1 (or the pseudogene TRBV3-2), the J gene TRBJ2-3; 11 nucleotides agree with TRBD2. Germline values: CDR1 LGHDT, CDR2 YNNKEL (reference sequence). The CDR3 totals 16 residues. With V trimmed by 2 bases and J by 6 bases, 7 bases remained unmatched. The DNA of the CDR3 is TGTGCCAGCAGCCAAACGACTAGCGGGGTTCGGGATACGCAGTATTTT. This codes for CASSQTTSGVRDTQYF.

The rearrangement uses TRBV21-1 and TRBJ2-7. TRBV21-1 is an annotated pseudogene. The CDR3 runs 15 residues. CDR3 DNA sequence: TGTGCCAGCAGCGGGCGGGGGGACAGGACCTACGAGCAGTACTTC. It specifies CASSGRGDRTYEQYF.

The chain links TRBV18 to TRBJ2-7, with D perhaps given as TRBD1 or TRBD2 (6 bases each). Per germline, CDR1 KGHSH and CDR2 LQKENI. The V end lost 2 bases, the J end lost 3 bases, and 14 bases lay between the germline ends. The CDR3 is 15 amino acids. The CDR3 bases are TGTGCCAGCTCACCAGCAGGGGAGGCCCACTACGAGCAGTACTTC. Its protein product is CASSPAGEAHYEQYF.

The count of this clone is one. The chain joins TRBV6-5 to TRBJ2-5; tentative D call: TRBD2 (5 bases). This CDR3 comprises 14 residues. Between the trimmed V and J ends, which lost 6 bases and 2 bases, there was a span of 13 bases. The germline V gene has CDR1 MNHEY and CDR2 SVGAGI. Here the CDR3 DNA reads TGTGCCAGCAGCCCGACCGGGGTACAAGAGACCCAGTACTTC. It is translated as CASSPTGVQETQYF.

The chain carries TRBV9 and TRBJ2-5; tentatively, D is TRBD1 or TRBD2 (5 bases each). The CDR3 loop spans 15 amino acids. Germline values: CDR1 SGDLS, CDR2 YYNGEE. V lost 2 bases and J lost 5, with 16 bases in between. The CDR3, as DNA: TGTGCCAGCAGCGTGGAAGGGACCATCGGGGAGACCCAGTACTTC. The encoded protein is CASSVEGTIGETQYF.

The CDR3 sequence: CASRDPGGNNEKLFF. CDR3 DNA: TGCGCCAGCAGGGATCCAGGGGGCAACAATGAAAAACTGTTTTTT. V is TRBV10-2 and J is TRBJ1-4; 8 bases map to TRBD1. With V trimmed by 6 bases and J by 5 bases, 8 bases remained unmatched. There are 15 residues in the CDR3. The germline V gene has CDR1 WSHSY and CDR2 SAAADI.

This sequence joins TRBV29-1 and TRBJ1-2, with TRBD1 as a possible D gene (5 bases). The CDR3 is 15 amino acids. The germline CDR1 and CDR2 sequences are SQVTM and ANQGSEA. Trimming left V 4 bases short and J 5 bases short, with 20 bases between. The CDR3 protein is CSVVRRLGTEYGYTF. The CDR3 DNA sequence: TGCAGCGTTGTTCGTCGTCTCGGGACGGAGTATGGCTACACCTTC. Looking up the rest from reference TRBV29-1 and TRBJ1-2 gives the full variable domain: SAVISQKPSRDICQRGTSLTIQCQVDSQVTMMFWYRQQPGQSLTLIATANQGSEATYESGFVIDKFPISRPNLTFSTLTVSNMSPEDSSIYLCSVVRRLGTEYGYTFGSGTRLTVV.

The chain combines TRBV5-4 with TRBJ2-2; unclear D gene. The germline V gene has CDR1 SGHNT and CDR2 YYREEE (reference sequence). V shed 4 bases and J shed 3 bases, with 7 bases lying between them. CDR3 length: 13 residues. The CDR3 reads CASSMGDTGELFF. The CDR3 nucleotides are TGTGCCAGCAGCATGGGCGACACCGGGGAGCTGTTTTTT. Supplemented by reference TRBV5-4 and TRBJ2-2, the full variable domain reads ETGVTQSPTHLIKTRGQQVTLRCSSQSGHNTVSWYQQALGQGPQFIFQYYREEENGRGNFPPRFSGLQFPNYSSELNVNALELDDSALYLCASSMGDTGELFFGEGSRLTVL.

The J gene is TRBJ2-7, the V gene TRBV10-1, with 8 bases fitting TRBD2. Per germline, CDR1 WNHNN and CDR2 SYGVQD (reference sequence). The CDR3 is 14 amino acids. Losses at the gene ends were 5 bases for V and 4 bases for J; bases not matched to a gene: 7. The CDR3 bases are TGCGCCAGCAGTCCCGGGACTAGTCTGTACGAGCAGTACTTC. Amino acid sequence: CASSPGTSLYEQYF.

The chain couples TRBV7-2 to TRBJ2-7; TRBD1 agrees at 7 bases. After removal of 1 base from V and 3 bases from J, the junction contained 6 bases not matched to a gene. The CDR3 length is 15 residues. Germline-derived CDR1 and CDR2 are SGHTA and FQGNSA. CDR3 residues: CASSLVQGIFYEQYF. The CDR3 nucleotides are TGTGCCAGCAGCTTAGTACAGGGGATTTTCTACGAGCAGTACTTC.

This clone was seen once. The chain uses TRBV7-6 and TRBJ2-7, with a possible D match to TRBD2 (5 bases). Germline V lookup: CDR1 SGHVS, CDR2 FNYEAQ. V was cut by 1 base and J by 2 bases, with 12 bases left in between. The CDR3 covers 15 residues. This CDR3 reads CASSLEATGTYEQYF. The CDR3 DNA reads as TGTGCCAGCAGCTTAGAAGCGACGGGGACCTACGAGCAGTACTTC. Together with reference TRBV7-6 and TRBJ2-7, the CDR3 gives the full variable domain: GAGVSQSPRYKVTKRGQDVALRCDPISGHVSLYWYRQALGQGPEFLTYFNYEAQQDKSGLPNDRFSAERPEGSISTLTIQRTEQRDSAMYRCASSLEATGTYEQYFGPGTRLTVT.

The CDR3 spells CASSLSAGANVLTF. The CDR3 region has the DNA TGCGCCAGCAGCTTGTCGGCTGGGGCCAACGTCCTGACTTTC. The genes are TRBV5-1 and TRBJ2-6; D is ambiguous. This CDR3 is 14 amino acids long. Trimming stripped 1 base from V and 2 bases from J, with 4 bases between. From germline, CDR1 is SGHRS and CDR2 YFSETQ.

About this clone: Different DNA sequences within this sample yield the same CDR3. V usage is TRBV6-5 and J usage is TRBJ2-1; 9 nucleotides line up with TRBD2. The germline gives CDR1 MNHEY, CDR2 SVGAGI. The ends lost 6 bases at V and 4 bases at J; junction bases unmatched: 7. This CDR3 has 15 residues. CDR3 sequence: CASSQLAGGYNEQFF. For the CDR3, the DNA is TGTGCCAGCAGCCAACTAGCGGGCGGATACAATGAGCAGTTCTTC.